The 2 T cell receptor beta chains reported below all come from one sample, sequenced in a study of T cells in Graves' hyperthyroidism and ophthalmopathy. Amplification targeted TCR beta CDR3 regions from RNA transcripts. When the TCR CDR3 underwent first-round RT-PCR, the HTBI primer set was used. TCRdb itself ran the multiplex PCR reads through MiXCR, one entry per CDR3 protein. The sample yields about 420,000 distinct CDR3 sequences, approximately 14% seen once. The sample taken for sequencing was blood. All receptors derive from a woman under 30 with Graves' hyperthyroidism.

V is TRBV28 and J is TRBJ1-2; D is possibly TRBD1 (6 bases). CDR3 length: 13 residues. Germline V CDR1 and CDR2: MDHEN, SYDVKM. V lost 6 bases, J lost 8 bases, and 16 bases lay in between. The CDR3 spells CASSPYRASGYTF. The CDR3 DNA follows: TGTGCCAGCAGCCCCTACAGGGCGTCGGGCTACACCTTC.

This clonotype appeared many times. The CDR3 protein is CASEPGRSYNEQFF. The CDR3 bases are TGTGCCAGCGAACCGGGCCGCTCCTACAATGAGCAGTTCTTC. J is TRBJ2-1 and V is TRBV7-9; D gene uncertain. The germline gives CDR1 SEHNR, CDR2 FQNEAQ (reference sequence). Trimming stripped 8 bases from V and 0 bases from J, with 11 bases between. The CDR3 runs to 14 residues.